This T cell receptor (beta chain) was identified in a study of CD8+ T cells in alopecia areata. Study-level points and caveats: Uncertainty remains about how baseline CD8+ expansion links to response, with one nonresponder. Normal skin's resident alphabeta T cells are also sequenced in scalp samples.

Treatment in this sample: oral pan-JAK inhibitor, 5-10 mg twice daily. V lost 5 bases, J lost 0 bases, and 12 bases lay in between. CDR1 is GTSNPN and CDR2 is SVGIG in the germline V gene (reference sequence). This CDR3 has 14 amino acids. Concerning this clone itself: Its cognate antigen is unknown.

RNA extraction and reverse transcription yielded cDNA as sequencing template. Assay: immunoSEQ multiplex PCR; the TCRdb copy retains only in-frame clones and omits some. Among 110,000 or so clones listed, approximately 55% were seen once. This TCR was recovered from a human donor with alopecia areata. The genes are TRBV30 and TRBJ2-3; D could derive from TRBD1 or TRBD2 (5 bases each). The sample consisted of CD4+ T cells sorted from blood, taken at week 24, from a patient treated with tofacitinib. CDR3 DNA: TGTGCCTGGGGTAGGGGCGGGAGCACAGATACGCAGTATTTT. It encodes CAWGRGGSTDTQYF.